Listed here are 10 T cell receptor beta chains from one sample, sequenced in a study of liver allograft versus peripheral blood T cells. Study summary: Transplanted-liver and recipient peripheral blood T cell receptor repertoires were compared.

TCRdb passed the reads through MiXCR, listing each CDR3 protein once. The data hold 4,000 to 6,500 distinct CDR3 sequences, with over 15% observed a single time. The receptors were sampled from a human patient who had a liver transplant. Some T cells may be transferred from the graft donor.

V usage is TRBV6-1 and J usage is TRBJ2-1; TRBD1 matches at 9 bases. There are 14 residues in the CDR3. Trimming at V came to 5 bases and at J to 7 bases, leaving 6 bases not matched to a gene. In germline, CDR1 is MNHNS, CDR2 SASEGT. The CDR3 bases are TGTGCCAGCAGTTTTGGGACAGGGTGGAATGAGCAGTTCTTC. This translates into CASSFGTGWNEQFF.

This clonotype appeared a few times. This CDR3 reads CSVPPNGQNWSEAFF. CDR3 nucleotides: TGCAGTGTCCCACCTAACGGACAGAACTGGAGTGAAGCTTTCTTT. J is TRBJ1-1 and V is TRBV20-1, with a weak D call TRBD1 (6 bases). CDR1 DFQATT and CDR2 SNEGSKA come from the germline V gene (reference sequence). The CDR3 runs 15 residues. The ends were cut back, 7 bases at V and 7 bases at J, with 25 bases in the middle.

This clonotype was observed at least ten times. The chain employs TRBV20-1 and TRBJ2-3; 11 bases match TRBD2. Per the germline V gene, CDR1 is DFQATT and CDR2 is SNEGSKA (reference sequence). V dropped 6 bases and J dropped 4; count of bases not matched to a gene: 3. The CDR3 covers 13 residues. The CDR3 region is CSAASGRSDTQYF. The CDR3 nucleotides are TGCAGTGCCGCTAGCGGGAGGTCAGATACGCAGTATTTT.

This clonotype is labeled as medium-sized. The rearrangement links TRBV28 to TRBJ2-1, with D possibly being TRBD2 (5 bases). The length of the CDR3 is 14 residues. Germline CDR1 is MDHEN and CDR2 is SYDVKM. V lost 5 bases, J lost 6 bases, and 14 bases lay in between. The CDR3 nucleotides are TGTGCCAGCAGTCCGACTAACCGGCTCAATGAGCAGTTCTTC. Protein sequence: CASSPTNRLNEQFF.

This clonotype was found many times. The V and J genes are TRBV20-1 and TRBJ2-7; TRBD2 is a possible D gene (5 bases). CDR3 length: 15 amino acids. Germline CDR1 reads DFQATT; CDR2 reads SNEGSKA (reference sequence). Between the trimmed V and J ends, which lost 0 bases and 0 bases, there was a span of 12 bases. The CDR3 sequence: CSARDTGSSSYEQYF. In DNA, the CDR3 is TGCAGTGCTAGAGATACGGGGTCAAGCTCCTACGAGCAGTACTTC.

On this clonotype: This may be a read error: a much more frequent sequence differs by one nucleotide. The chain recombines TRBV25-1 with TRBJ2-1; D gene unclear. V was shortened by 4 bases and J by 0 bases, with 10 bases between the two germline ends. Per germline, CDR1 MGHDK and CDR2 SYGVNS. This CDR3 comprises 15 residues. CDR3 residues: CASSGSEISYNEQFF. CDR3 DNA: TGTGCCAGCAGTGGATCCGAAATCTCCTACAATGAGCAGTTCTTC.

The rearrangement joins TRBV9 to TRBJ2-1; unclear D gene. Germline lookup yields CDR1 SGDLS and CDR2 YYNGEE. V lost 0 bases and J 2 bases, leaving 9 bases between the germline ends. The length of the CDR3 is 15 residues. The CDR3 reads CASSVDVRAYNEQFF. The CDR3, as DNA: TGTGCCAGCAGCGTAGACGTGAGAGCCTACAATGAGCAGTTCTTC.

In its sample, this clonotype ranks as medium-sized. This chain joins TRBV5-5 and TRBJ2-1; D is possibly TRBD2 (5 bases). The V end lost 0 bases, the J end lost 2 bases, and 9 bases lay between the germline ends. The CDR3 runs 15 residues. Germline V lookup: CDR1 SGHKS, CDR2 YYEKEE (reference sequence). The CDR3 spells CASSLARETYNEQFF. CDR3 DNA sequence: TGTGCCAGCAGCTTGGCGAGGGAAACCTACAATGAGCAGTTCTTC.

The CDR3 spells CASSLAGATQYF. DNA of the CDR3: TGTGCCAGCAGTTTAGCCGGGGCTACGCAGTATTTT. The chain recombines TRBV12-3 or TRBV12-4 with TRBJ2-3; either TRBD1 or TRBD2 may supply D (5 bases each). V lost 0 bases to trimming and J lost 8 bases, with 6 bases between them. The CDR3 runs to 12 residues.

By share, this clonotype ranks as medium-sized. The genes are TRBV6-6 and TRBJ2-7; unclear D gene. V lost 2 bases, J lost 4 bases, and 9 bases lay in between. This CDR3 region has 13 residues. CDR1 and CDR2 from the germline V gene are MNHNY and SVGAGI (reference sequence). CDR3 protein: CASSYQGLYEQYF. CDR3 bases: TGTGCCAGCAGTTACCAAGGGTTGTACGAGCAGTACTTC.